One and the same sample provided the 6 T cell receptor beta chains below, sequenced in a study of beta chain features in type 1 diabetes. Antigens of these TCRs are unknown. Study observations and caveats: TCRB CDR3 length was moderately but significantly reduced in all four CD4+ subsets of Type 1 diabetes patients.

Expressed TCRB transcripts were sequenced because the entire RNA isolate underwent reverse transcription. TCRdb's copy holds only in-frame clones and misses some; the assay was immunoSEQ multiplex PCR. The table lists approximately 16,000 clones, roughly two thirds of them singletons. The specimen sequenced was stem cell memory CD4+ T cells from blood. The receptors originated from a man younger than 45 with type 1 diabetes.

V is TRBV11-1 and J is TRBJ2-2, with D unclear. This CDR3 comprises 13 residues. Germline CDR1 reads SGHAT; CDR2 reads FQDESV (reference sequence). Trimming stripped 5 bases from V and 6 bases from J, with 10 bases between. For the CDR3, the DNA is TGTGCCAGCAGCCTTGTCGTGTCCGGGGAGCTGTTTTTT. The encoded protein is CASSLVVSGELFF. The full variable domain, completed using reference TRBV11-1 and TRBJ2-2, is EAEVAQSPRYKITEKSQAVAFWCDPISGHATLYWYRQILGQGPELLVQFQDESVVDDSQLPKDRFSAERLKGVDSTLKIQPAELGDSAMYLCASSLVVSGELFFGEGSRLTVL.

The chain uses TRBV27 and TRBJ2-5, with 8 bases aligning to TRBD2. This CDR3 comprises 14 residues. The ends lost 6 bases at V and 5 bases at J; junction bases unmatched: 8. Germline V lookup: CDR1 MNHEY, CDR2 SMNVEV (reference sequence). CDR3 nucleotides: TGTGCCAGCAGATTAGCGGGGAGGCGGGAGACCCAGTACTTC. The encoded protein is CASRLAGRRETQYF.

This chain links TRBV10-3 with TRBJ2-7, with 10 bases that match TRBD1. The J segment lost 3 bases and the V segment lost 8 bases, leaving 4 bases of the junction unmatched. CDR1 ENHRY and CDR2 SYGVKD come from the germline V gene. This CDR3 contains 13 residues. Here the CDR3 reads CAIRTGGIYEQYF. CDR3 DNA sequence: TGTGCCATCCGGACAGGGGGGATCTACGAGCAGTACTTC.

The rearrangement links TRBV7-9 to TRBJ2-2; 7 nucleotides line up with TRBD1. This CDR3 region has 19 residues. Germline V lookup: CDR1 SEHNR, CDR2 FQNEAQ (reference sequence). J lost 0 bases, V lost 4 bases, and 14 bases had no gene match. The CDR3 DNA sequence: TGTGCCAGCAGCTCGCCTAAAAGAGGGGGCGCGGCGAACACCGGGGAGCTGTTTTTT. Its translation: CASSSPKRGGAANTGELFF.

This clone was counted only a few times. The chain combines TRBV7-6 with TRBJ2-3, with 15 bases identical to TRBD2. Germline values: CDR1 SGHVS, CDR2 FNYEAQ. After removal of 2 bases from V and 5 bases from J, the junction contained 8 bases not matched to a gene. The CDR3 has 18 amino acids. The CDR3 reads CASSLTGTSGGTRDTQYF. The CDR3 region has the DNA TGTGCCAGCAGCTTAACCGGGACTAGCGGGGGGACCCGAGATACGCAGTATTTT.

This chain uses TRBV30 with TRBJ1-5; 8 bases align to TRBD1. Looked up from germline, CDR1 is GTSNPN and CDR2 is SVGIG (reference sequence). The CDR3 is 14 residues long. V lost 2 bases, J lost 2 bases, and 2 bases stayed unmatched. CDR3 DNA: TGTGCCTGGAGTCCGACAGGGGGCAATCAGCCCCAGCATTTT. Amino acid sequence: CAWSPTGGNQPQHF.